The rows below give T cell receptor beta chains drawn from one sample of a study of T cell responses to AZD1222 COVID-19 vaccine. Some clones are missing from TCRdb's copy, which holds only in-frame ones; the method was immunoSEQ multiplex PCR. Of 70,000 to 85,000 clones in the sample, 83% were seen once. This specimen consisted of peripheral blood, obtained 28 days after the second AZD1222 dose. The receptors were sampled from an adult who received the AZD1222 COVID-19 vaccine. Both conserved end residues are part of each CDR3.

J,V,CDR3
TRBJ1-4,TRBV7-2,CASNRAKGATNEKLFF
TRBJ1-2,TRBV12-3/TRBV12-4,CASSSTGTYGYTF
TRBJ1-1,TRBV2,CASSNSWVGTEAFF
TRBJ1-5,TRBV28,CALGGLSNQPQHF
TRBJ1-4,TRBV12-1,CASSLPTIDRDRINEKLFF
TRBJ2-1,TRBV27,CASSLLQGGLSYNEQFF
TRBJ1-1,TRBV7-8,CASSLEGVNTEAFF
TRBJ2-7,TRBV6-2/TRBV6-3,CASSYLASGRFPTEQYF
TRBJ1-3,TRBV18,CASSPPGQALSGNTIYF
TRBJ1-1,TRBV7-2,CASSTRQGWNTEAFF
TRBJ1-5,TRBV2,CASSESGMGQPQHF
TRBJ1-3,TRBV9,CASSVWGAAGNTIYF
TRBJ2-7,TRBV18,CASSPPNRGESREQYF
TRBJ1-1,TRBV6-5,CASIGAGNTEAFF
TRBJ2-5,TRBV6-2/TRBV6-3,CASSPLGLQETQYF
TRBJ1-3,TRBV15,CATSRAIVKKGGNTIYF
TRBJ2-7,TRBV11-2,CASSLMMGYEQYF
TRBJ2-7,TRBV4-3,CASSQVAGLGEQYF
TRBJ2-1,TRBV3-1/TRBV3-2,CASSQVAGDEQFF
TRBJ1-1,TRBV7-2,CASSLDWGFPEAFF
TRBJ1-6,TRBV19,CASTISYNSPLHF
TRBJ1-6,TRBV7-2,CASSLAGGTRSPLHF
TRBJ1-4,TRBV28,CASSSGSTNEKLFF
TRBJ2-7,TRBV11-2,CASSADRAAGEQYF
TRBJ1-1,TRBV7-3,CASSQGGGAEAFF
TRBJ2-7,TRBV27,CASSFRREGIYEQYF
TRBJ2-1,TRBV11-2,CASSLLAGGPYNEQFF
TRBJ1-2,TRBV7-9,CASSLPLQTLDGYTF
TRBJ2-5,TRBV27,CASSTRWTSGQETQYF
TRBJ1-2,TRBV19,CASSITGTDGYGYTF
TRBJ2-3,TRBV7-2,CASSLNAASTDTQYF
TRBJ1-2,TRBV5-4,CASSFAGRDGYTF
TRBJ2-7,TRBV4-1,CASSQVGAGGSYEQYF
TRBJ1-4,TRBV5-1,CASSLDSASRTNEKLFF